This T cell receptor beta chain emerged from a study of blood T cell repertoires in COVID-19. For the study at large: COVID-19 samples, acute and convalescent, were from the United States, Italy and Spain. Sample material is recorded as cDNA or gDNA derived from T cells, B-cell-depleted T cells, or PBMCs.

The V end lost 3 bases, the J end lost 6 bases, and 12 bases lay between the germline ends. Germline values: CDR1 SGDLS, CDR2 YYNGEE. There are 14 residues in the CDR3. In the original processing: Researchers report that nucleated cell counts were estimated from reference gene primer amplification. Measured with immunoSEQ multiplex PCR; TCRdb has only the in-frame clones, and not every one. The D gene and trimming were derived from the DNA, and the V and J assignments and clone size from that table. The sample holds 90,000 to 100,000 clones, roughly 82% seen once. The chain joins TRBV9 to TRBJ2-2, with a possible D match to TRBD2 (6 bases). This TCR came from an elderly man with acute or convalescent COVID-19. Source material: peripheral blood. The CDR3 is CASSAGPSAGELFF. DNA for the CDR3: TGTGCCAGCAGCGCCGGGCCTAGCGCCGGGGAGCTGTTTTTT.